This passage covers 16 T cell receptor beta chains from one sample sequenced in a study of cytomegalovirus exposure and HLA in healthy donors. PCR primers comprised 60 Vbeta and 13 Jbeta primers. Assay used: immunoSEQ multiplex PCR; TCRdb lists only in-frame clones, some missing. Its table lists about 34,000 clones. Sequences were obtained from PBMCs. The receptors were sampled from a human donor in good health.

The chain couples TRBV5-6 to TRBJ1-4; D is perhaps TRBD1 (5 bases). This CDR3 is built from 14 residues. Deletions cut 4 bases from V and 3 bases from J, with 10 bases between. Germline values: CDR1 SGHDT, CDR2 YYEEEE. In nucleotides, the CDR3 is TGTGCCAGCAGCCCCCGGGGGGCTAATGAAAAACTGTTTTTT. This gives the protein CASSPRGANEKLFF.

Here the CDR3 DNA reads TGTGCCAGCAGCTTGTCAGGGGTGCATCAGCCCCAGCATTTT. Its translation: CASSLSGVHQPQHF. J is TRBJ1-5 and V is TRBV5-6; tentative D call: TRBD1 (6 bases). The germline V gene encodes CDR1 SGHDT and CDR2 YYEEEE. The CDR3 totals 14 residues. V dropped 1 base and J dropped 5 bases, with 10 bases sitting between them.

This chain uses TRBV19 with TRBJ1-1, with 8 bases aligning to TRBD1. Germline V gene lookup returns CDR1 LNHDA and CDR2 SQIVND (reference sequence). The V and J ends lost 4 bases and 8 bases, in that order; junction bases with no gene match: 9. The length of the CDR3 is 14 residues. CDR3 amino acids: CASSTFQGAFEAFF. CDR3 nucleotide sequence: TGTGCCAGTAGTACCTTCCAGGGGGCTTTCGAAGCTTTCTTT.

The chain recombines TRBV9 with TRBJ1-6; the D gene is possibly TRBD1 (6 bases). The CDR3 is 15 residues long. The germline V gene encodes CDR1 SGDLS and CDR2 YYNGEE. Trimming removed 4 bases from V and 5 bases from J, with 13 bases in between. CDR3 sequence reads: CASSNRRDNNSPLHF. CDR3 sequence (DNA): TGTGCCAGCAGCAATCGCCGGGACAATAATTCACCCCTCCACTTT.

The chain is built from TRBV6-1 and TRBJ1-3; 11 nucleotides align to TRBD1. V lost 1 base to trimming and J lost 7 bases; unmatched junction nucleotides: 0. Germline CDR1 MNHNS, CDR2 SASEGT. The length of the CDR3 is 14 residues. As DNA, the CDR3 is TGTGCCAGCAGTGAAGGGGACAGGGGGAACACCATATATTTT. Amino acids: CASSEGDRGNTIYF.

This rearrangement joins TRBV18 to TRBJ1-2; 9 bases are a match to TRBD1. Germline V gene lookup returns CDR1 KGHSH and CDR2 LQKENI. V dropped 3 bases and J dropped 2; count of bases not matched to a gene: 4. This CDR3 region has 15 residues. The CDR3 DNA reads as TGTGCCAGCTCACCGCAAGGGACAGGGAACTATGGCTACACCTTC. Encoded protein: CASSPQGTGNYGYTF.

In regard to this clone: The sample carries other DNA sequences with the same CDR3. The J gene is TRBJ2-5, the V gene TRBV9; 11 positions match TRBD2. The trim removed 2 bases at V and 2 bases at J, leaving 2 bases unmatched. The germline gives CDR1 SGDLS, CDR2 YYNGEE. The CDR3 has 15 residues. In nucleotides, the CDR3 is TGTGCCAGCAGCGTTGGGACTAGCGGACAAGAGACCCAGTACTTC. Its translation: CASSVGTSGQETQYF.

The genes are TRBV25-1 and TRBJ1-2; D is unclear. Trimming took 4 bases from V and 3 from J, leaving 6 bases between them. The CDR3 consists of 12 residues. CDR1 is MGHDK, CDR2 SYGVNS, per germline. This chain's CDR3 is CASSGTYYGYTF. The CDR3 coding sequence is TGTGCCAGCAGTGGAACTTACTATGGCTACACCTTC.

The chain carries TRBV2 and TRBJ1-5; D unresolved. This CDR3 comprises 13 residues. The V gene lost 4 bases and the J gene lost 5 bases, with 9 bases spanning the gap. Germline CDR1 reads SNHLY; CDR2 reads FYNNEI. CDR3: CASSVSRDQPQHF. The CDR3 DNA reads TGTGCCAGCAGTGTCTCGAGAGATCAGCCCCAGCATTTT.

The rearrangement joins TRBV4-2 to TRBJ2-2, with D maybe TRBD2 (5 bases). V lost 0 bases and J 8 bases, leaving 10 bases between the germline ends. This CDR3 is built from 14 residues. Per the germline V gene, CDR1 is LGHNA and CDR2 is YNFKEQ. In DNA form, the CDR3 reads TGTGCCAGCAGCCAAGAGTACACGGGAGGGGAGCTGTTTTTT. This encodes CASSQEYTGGELFF.

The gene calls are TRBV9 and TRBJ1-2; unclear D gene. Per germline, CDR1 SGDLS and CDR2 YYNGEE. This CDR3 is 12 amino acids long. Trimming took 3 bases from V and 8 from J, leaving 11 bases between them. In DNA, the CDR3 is TGTGCCAGCAGCGGCGGAGGGCTCGGCTACACCTTC. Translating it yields CASSGGGLGYTF. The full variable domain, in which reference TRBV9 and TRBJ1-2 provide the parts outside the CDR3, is DSGVTQTPKHLITATGQRVTLRCSPRSGDLSVYWYQQSLDQGLQFLIQYYNGEERAKGNILERFSAQQFPDLHSELNLSSLELGDSALYFCASSGGGLGYTFGSGTRLTVV.

In DNA, the CDR3 is TGCGCCAGCAGCCCACGACTAGCCGCGACGGACGAGCAGTACTTC. Translation: CASSPRLAATDEQYF. The chain recombines TRBV5-1 with TRBJ2-7, with 7 bases matching TRBD2. Germline V CDR1 and CDR2: SGHRS, YFSETQ. Germline trimming cut 4 bases from V and 5 bases from J; bases unmatched to any gene: 12. The CDR3 runs to 15 residues.

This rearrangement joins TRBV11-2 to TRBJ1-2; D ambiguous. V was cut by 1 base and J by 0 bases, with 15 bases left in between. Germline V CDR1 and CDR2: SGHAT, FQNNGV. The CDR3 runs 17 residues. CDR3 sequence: CASSLAISGNTNYGYTF. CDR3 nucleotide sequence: TGTGCCAGCAGCTTAGCGATATCCGGGAATACTAACTATGGCTACACCTTC. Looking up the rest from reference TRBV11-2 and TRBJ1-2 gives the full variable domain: EAGVAQSPRYKIIEKRQSVAFWCNPISGHATLYWYQQILGQGPKLLIQFQNNGVVDDSQLPKDRFSAERLKGVDSTLKIQPAKLEDSAVYLCASSLAISGNTNYGYTFGSGTRLTVV.

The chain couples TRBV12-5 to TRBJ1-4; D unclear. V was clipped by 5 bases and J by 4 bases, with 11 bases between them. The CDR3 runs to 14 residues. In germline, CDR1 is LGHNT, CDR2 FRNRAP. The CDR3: CASGNPNSNEKLFF. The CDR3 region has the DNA TGTGCTAGTGGTAACCCTAATAGTAATGAAAAACTGTTTTTT.

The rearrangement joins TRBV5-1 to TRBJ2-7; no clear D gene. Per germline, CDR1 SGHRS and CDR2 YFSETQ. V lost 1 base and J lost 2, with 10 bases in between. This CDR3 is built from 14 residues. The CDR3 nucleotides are TGCGCCAGCAGCTTGAGTCTAACGACCTACGAGCAGTACTTC. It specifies CASSLSLTTYEQYF.

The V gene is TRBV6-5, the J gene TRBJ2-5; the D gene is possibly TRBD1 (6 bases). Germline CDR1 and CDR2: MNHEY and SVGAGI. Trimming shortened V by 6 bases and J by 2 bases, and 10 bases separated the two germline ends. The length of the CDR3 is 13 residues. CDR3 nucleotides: TGTGCCAGCAGACGAGGACAGCAAGAGACCCAGTACTTC. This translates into CASRRGQQETQYF.